What follows are 29 T cell receptor beta chains derived from one specimen sequenced in a study of shared clonotypes between healthy human individuals. Assay: immunoSEQ multiplex PCR; the TCRdb copy retains only in-frame clones and omits some. The sample includes around 2.5 million clones, approximately 93% of them seen just once. Sequencing used naive CD4+ T cells from PBMCs. Sample subset: CD45RA+ positively selected. All receptors come from a man aged 18 to 29 in good health. Some clones in this sample may be carry-over from other donors' samples.

J is TRBJ2-3 and V is TRBV2, with D perhaps given as TRBD1 or TRBD2 (6 bases each). Deletions cut 6 bases from V and 6 bases from J, with 16 bases between. Germline CDR1 is SNHLY and CDR2 is FYNNEI. The CDR3 length is 14 residues. For the CDR3, the DNA is TGTGCCAGCAGCGGAGGGGGTACCCCGGATACGCAGTATTTT. Translation: CASSGGGTPDTQYF.

The chain recombines TRBV5-4 with TRBJ2-1; D remains unclear. The length of the CDR3 is 15 residues. Trimming left V 0 bases short and J 2 bases short, with 9 bases between. Looked up from germline, CDR1 is SGHNT and CDR2 is YYREEE (reference sequence). The chain's CDR3 is CASSLELQTYNEQFF. CDR3 DNA sequence: TGTGCCAGCAGCTTGGAACTGCAGACCTACAATGAGCAGTTCTTC. Using reference TRBV5-4 and TRBJ2-1 for the parts outside the CDR3, the full variable domain is ETGVTQSPTHLIKTRGQQVTLRCSSQSGHNTVSWYQQALGQGPQFIFQYYREEENGRGNFPPRFSGLQFPNYSSELNVNALELDDSALYLCASSLELQTYNEQFFGPGTRLTVL.

This chain joins TRBV5-1 and TRBJ2-1, with 12 bases matching TRBD2. V trimming: 4 bases; J trimming: 5 bases; junction bases outside the gene matches: 7. Per the germline V gene, CDR1 is SGHRS and CDR2 is YFSETQ. This CDR3 has 16 residues. Here the CDR3 reads CASSATGTSGHNEQFF. CDR3 in DNA: TGCGCCAGCAGCGCTACCGGGACTAGCGGGCACAATGAGCAGTTCTTC.

This chain links TRBV5-1 with TRBJ2-5; D is unresolved. Germline V gene lookup returns CDR1 SGHRS and CDR2 YFSETQ. V was shortened by 8 bases and J by 0 bases, with 20 bases between the two germline ends. The CDR3 is 16 amino acids. The chain's CDR3 is CASSSNYWAYQETQYF. CDR3 nucleotide sequence: TGCGCCAGTTCTTCAAACTATTGGGCGTACCAAGAGACCCAGTACTTC.

The gene calls are TRBV4-1 and TRBJ1-2; D gene ambiguous. V lost 3 bases and J 3 bases, leaving 26 bases between the germline ends. From germline, CDR1 is MGHRA and CDR2 YSYEKL. The CDR3 extends over 19 amino acids. CDR3 loop: CASSHIWGGPSTRDYGYTF. In DNA form, the CDR3 reads TGCGCCAGCAGCCACATCTGGGGAGGACCGTCAACTAGGGACTATGGCTACACCTTC.

The chain joins TRBV28 to TRBJ2-1; 12 bases are a match to TRBD2. Germline values: CDR1 MDHEN, CDR2 SYDVKM. The trim removed 7 bases at V and 7 bases at J, leaving 8 bases unmatched. CDR3 length: 15 amino acids. The CDR3 nucleotides read TGTGCCAGCATCCCCGGACTAGCGGGACGGAATGAGCAGTTCTTC. This translates into CASIPGLAGRNEQFF.

The rearrangement uses TRBV6-5 and TRBJ1-2; 9 positions match TRBD1. The length of the CDR3 is 14 residues. Germline loops: CDR1 MNHEY, CDR2 SVGAGI. Trimming removed 6 bases from V and 7 bases from J; junction bases left unmatched: 9. CDR3 coding DNA: TGTGCCAGCAGACCTTGGACAGGGGAAGGTGGCTACACCTTC. It codes for CASRPWTGEGGYTF.

The CDR3 sequence is CASSPDRNSNEQFF. The CDR3 DNA reads TGTGCCAGCAGCCCCGACCGGAATAGCAATGAGCAGTTCTTC. V gene TRBV7-3 combines with J gene TRBJ2-1, with no clear D. Germline CDR1 and CDR2: SGHTA and FQGTGA. Trimming took 5 bases from V and 6 from J, leaving 14 bases between them. The CDR3 covers 14 residues.

This sequence joins TRBV28 and TRBJ2-2; 8 positions agree with TRBD1. Germline V lookup: CDR1 MDHEN, CDR2 SYDVKM. The length of the CDR3 is 18 residues. The ends lost 3 bases at V and 4 bases at J; junction bases unmatched: 13. The DNA of the CDR3 is TGTGCCAGCAGTTTCCACTCCGCCGGACAGGGCTTCACCGGGGAGCTGTTTTTT. The encoded protein is CASSFHSAGQGFTGELFF.

CDR3 DNA sequence: TGCAGCGTGTTCCCGGGACTAGCGGGAGGAGATACGCAGTATTTT. Residues: CSVFPGLAGGDTQYF. The chain couples TRBV29-1 to TRBJ2-3, with 15 nucleotides matching TRBD2. CDR3 length equals 15 residues. Germline V gene data show CDR1 as SQVTM and CDR2 as ANQGSEA. J gave up 5 bases and V 6 bases, and 6 bases lay outside the gene matches.

V and J are TRBV30 and TRBJ1-3, with TRBD1 matching 11 bases. The CDR3 length is 15 residues. Germline values: CDR1 GTSNPN, CDR2 SVGIG (reference sequence). The J segment lost 7 bases and the V segment lost 2 bases, leaving 7 bases of the junction unmatched. The CDR3 is CAWSRGQGAGNTIYF. CDR3 nucleotide sequence: TGTGCCTGGAGTAGAGGACAGGGGGCAGGGAACACCATATATTTT.

CDR3 loop: CASTLGGVPLYEQYF. CDR3 DNA: TGTGCCAGCACCCTTGGTGGGGTCCCTCTCTACGAGCAGTACTTC. The chain joins TRBV28 to TRBJ2-7; unclear D gene. Germline V lookup: CDR1 MDHEN, CDR2 SYDVKM. The length of the CDR3 is 15 residues. Trimming shortened V by 7 bases and J by 3 bases, and 19 bases separated the two germline ends.

The V and J genes are TRBV5-6 and TRBJ1-1; 9 bases line up with TRBD1. This CDR3 is built from 15 residues. Looked up from germline, CDR1 is SGHDT and CDR2 is YYEEEE. Trimming removed 2 bases from V and 8 bases from J; junction bases left unmatched: 10. This CDR3 reads CASSFPTGGRPEAFF. CDR3 DNA: TGTGCCAGCAGCTTCCCCACAGGGGGCCGACCAGAAGCTTTCTTT.

The chain recombines TRBV5-1 with TRBJ2-5, with D perhaps given as TRBD1 or TRBD2 (5 bases each). The CDR3 is 17 amino acids. The V gene lost 0 bases and the J gene lost 0 bases, with 15 bases spanning the gap. CDR1 SGHRS and CDR2 YFSETQ come from the germline V gene. This CDR3 is CASSLAGDGRYQETQYF. CDR3 DNA sequence: TGCGCCAGCAGCTTGGCCGGGGACGGAAGGTACCAAGAGACCCAGTACTTC.

The CDR3 reads CASSLVGGAASGNTIYF. The CDR3 nucleotides are TGTGCCAGCAGTTTGGTAGGGGGGGCGGCTAGTGGAAACACCATATATTTT. The chain links TRBV28 to TRBJ1-3; the D gene is possibly TRBD1 (6 bases). The CDR3 is 17 residues long. Trimming took 3 bases from V and 3 from J, leaving 18 bases between them. CDR1 MDHEN and CDR2 SYDVKM come from the germline V gene.

This clone has a single count. This chain links TRBV4-1 with TRBJ2-7, with 9 bases matching TRBD2. V was pared by 0 bases and J by 4 bases, with 10 bases of the junction left unmatched. From germline, CDR1 is MGHRA and CDR2 YSYEKL. This CDR3 comprises 17 residues. CDR3 nucleotide sequence: TGCGCCAGCAGCCAAGAATTGCCCGCTAGCGGGATTTACGAGCAGTACTTC. Translation gives CASSQELPASGIYEQYF.

The V and J genes are TRBV7-2 and TRBJ2-3, with D hard to call. Germline V lookup: CDR1 SGHTA, CDR2 FQGNSA. The germline V and J ends were trimmed by 2 bases and 8 bases, with 8 bases remaining between them. The CDR3 consists of 12 residues. As DNA, the CDR3 is TGTGCCAGCAGCTTACTGAGTTCTACGCAGTATTTT. Encoded protein: CASSLLSSTQYF.

The gene calls are TRBV4-3 and TRBJ1-6; D remains unclear. The CDR3 length is 15 residues. Trimming took 3 bases from V and 15 from J, leaving 21 bases between them. Germline CDR1 is LGHNA and CDR2 is YSLEER. CDR3 bases: TGCGCCAGCAGCCAGGGCCCCGGACGCGATTTCCTCCTCCACTTT. Translation: CASSQGPGRDFLLHF.

This clone showed up just once. The gene calls are TRBV6-1 and TRBJ1-5, with 7 bases identical to TRBD1. In germline, CDR1 is MNHNS, CDR2 SASEGT. This CDR3 comprises 15 residues. J lost 6 bases, V lost 8 bases, and 13 bases had no gene match. The CDR3 here is CASRTGGTVGQPQHF. The CDR3, as DNA: TGTGCCAGCCGGACAGGCGGGACGGTGGGTCAGCCCCAGCATTTT.

The chain recombines TRBV6-1 with TRBJ1-5; D is uncertain. The CDR3 is 12 amino acids. Trimming stripped 6 bases from V and 6 bases from J, with 9 bases between. Looked up from germline, CDR1 is MNHNS and CDR2 is SASEGT. CDR3 sequence: CASRPLGQPQHF. DNA for the CDR3: TGTGCCAGCAGGCCCTTGGGTCAGCCCCAGCATTTT.

The chain employs TRBV7-3 and TRBJ1-2, with TRBD1 matching over 9 bases. Trimming removed 5 bases from V and 5 bases from J; junction bases left unmatched: 3. Germline V lookup: CDR1 SGHTA, CDR2 FQGTGA. CDR3 length: 13 amino acids. The CDR3 DNA reads as TGTGCCAGCAGCGCCGGGACAGGGTATGGCTACACCTTC. Translating it yields CASSAGTGYGYTF.

The gene calls are TRBV6-6 and TRBJ1-5, with D tentatively TRBD1 (6 bases). Germline lookup yields CDR1 MNHNY and CDR2 SVGAGI (reference sequence). V dropped 6 bases and J dropped 2 bases, with 14 bases sitting between them. This CDR3 is 15 amino acids long. For the CDR3, the DNA is TGTGCCAGCAGCCGGGGGACATGGGGCAATCAGCCCCAGCATTTT. Protein sequence: CASSRGTWGNQPQHF.

This chain connects TRBV28 to TRBJ2-7, with no clear D. Germline CDR1 reads MDHEN; CDR2 reads SYDVKM. The CDR3 runs to 12 residues. Trimming left V 7 bases short and J 4 bases short, with 11 bases between. The CDR3 loop is CASTNGYYEQYF. The CDR3, as DNA: TGTGCCAGCACTAACGGGTATTACGAGCAGTACTTC.

The chain has TRBV5-1 and TRBJ1-2; 9 nucleotides agree with TRBD1. Germline V gene data show CDR1 as SGHRS and CDR2 as YFSETQ. This CDR3 is built from 16 residues. The J segment lost 4 bases and the V segment lost 7 bases, leaving 14 bases of the junction unmatched. The CDR3 reads CASAPGTGTGPYGYTF. The CDR3 DNA follows: TGCGCCAGCGCACCCGGCACCGGGACAGGGCCCTATGGCTACACCTTC.

The CDR3 loop is CASSQGLAGGPWETQYF. DNA for the CDR3: TGTGCCAGCAGCCAAGGACTAGCGGGAGGGCCATGGGAGACCCAGTACTTC. V is TRBV11-2 and J is TRBJ2-5, with TRBD2 identical over 15 bases. The V gene's germline CDR1 is SGHAT and CDR2 FQNNGV. Trimming took 5 bases from V and 5 from J; bases not matched to a gene: 9. There are 17 residues in the CDR3.

The CDR3 loop is CASSYYVTGTTDTQYF. The CDR3 region has the DNA TGTGCCAGCAGTTACTATGTGACAGGGACCACAGATACGCAGTATTTT. The rearrangement uses TRBV6-5 and TRBJ2-3; 7 bases fit TRBD1. Germline lookup yields CDR1 MNHEY and CDR2 SVGAGI. V lost 1 base and J lost 2; bases outside the gene matches: 6. The CDR3 totals 16 residues.

This clone was recorded once. V usage is TRBV6-1 and J usage is TRBJ2-7; no reliable D call. CDR3 length: 15 amino acids. V lost 4 bases and J 3 bases, leaving 16 bases between the germline ends. Germline values: CDR1 MNHNS, CDR2 SASEGT. Written as DNA, the CDR3 is TGTGCCAGCAGTGCGGACCCTTCACAACTCTACGAGCAGTACTTC. Amino acid sequence: CASSADPSQLYEQYF.

This chain links TRBV29-1 with TRBJ2-1; 8 nucleotides agree with TRBD1. The CDR3 has 14 residues. Germline lookup yields CDR1 SQVTM and CDR2 ANQGSEA. V dropped 7 bases and J dropped 2; count of bases not matched to a gene: 7. The CDR3 region is CSARTGIPYNEQFF. In DNA form, the CDR3 reads TGCAGCGCACGGACAGGGATTCCCTACAATGAGCAGTTCTTC.

The V and J genes are TRBV6-6 and TRBJ2-7; 14 positions agree with TRBD2. V gave up 4 bases and J gave up 5 bases; unmatched junction bases: 4. Germline V gene data show CDR1 as MNHNY and CDR2 as SVGAGI (reference sequence). CDR3 length equals 15 residues. CDR3 protein: CASSSGLAGVHEQYF. CDR3 sequence (DNA): TGTGCCAGCAGTTCGGGACTAGCGGGAGTCCACGAGCAGTACTTC.